This TCR beta chain emerged from a study of PD-1 blockade in mismatch repair-deficient tumors. Study-wide findings and caveats: Tumor-resident clones, often undetectable pretreatment in blood, expanded then contracted after pembrolizumab.

Germline CDR1 and CDR2: SGHAT and FQDESV (reference sequence). CDR3 length: 14 amino acids. The V end lost 5 bases, the J end lost 10 bases, and 18 bases lay between the germline ends. The method was immunoSEQ multiplex PCR; TCRdb's version includes in-frame clones alone and lacks a portion of them. The table lists about 130,000 clones, more than 70% of them singletons. A few pembrolizumab responders had their TCRs sequenced. A remark on this clone: The antigen is not known.

The sequence was obtained from an adult with mismatch repair-deficient cancer. The material sequenced was peripheral blood, taken approximately 70 weeks after starting pembrolizumab. This chain joins TRBV11-1 and TRBJ2-1, with D possibly TRBD2 on 6 matching bases. Written as DNA, the CDR3 is TGTGCCAGCAGCAGACTAGGGGCGAAGGGGGAGCAGTTCTTC. Protein sequence: CASSRLGAKGEQFF.